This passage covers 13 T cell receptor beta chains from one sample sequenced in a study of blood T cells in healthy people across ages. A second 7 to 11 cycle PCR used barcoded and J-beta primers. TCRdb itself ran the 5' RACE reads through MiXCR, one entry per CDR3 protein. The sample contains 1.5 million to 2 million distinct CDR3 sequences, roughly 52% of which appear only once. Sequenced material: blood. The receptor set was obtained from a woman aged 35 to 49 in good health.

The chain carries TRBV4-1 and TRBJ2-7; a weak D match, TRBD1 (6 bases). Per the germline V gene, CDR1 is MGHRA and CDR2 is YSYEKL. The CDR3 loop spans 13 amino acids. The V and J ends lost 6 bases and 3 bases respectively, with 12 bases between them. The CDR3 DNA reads TGCGCCAGCAGTCACACGGACAGCTACGAGCAGTACTTC. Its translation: CASSHTDSYEQYF.

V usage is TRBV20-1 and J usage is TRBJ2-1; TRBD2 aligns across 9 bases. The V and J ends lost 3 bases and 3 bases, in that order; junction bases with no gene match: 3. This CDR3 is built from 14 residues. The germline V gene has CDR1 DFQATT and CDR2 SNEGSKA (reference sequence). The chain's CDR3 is CSARTSGNYNEQFF. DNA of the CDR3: TGCAGTGCTAGGACTAGCGGAAACTACAATGAGCAGTTCTTC.

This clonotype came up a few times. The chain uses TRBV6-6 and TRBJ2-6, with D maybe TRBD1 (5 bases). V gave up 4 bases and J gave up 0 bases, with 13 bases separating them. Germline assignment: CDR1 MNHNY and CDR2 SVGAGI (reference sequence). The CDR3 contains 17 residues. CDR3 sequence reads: CASSSPTGGSGANVLTF. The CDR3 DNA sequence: TGTGCCAGCAGTTCTCCCACAGGTGGCTCTGGGGCCAACGTCCTGACTTTC.

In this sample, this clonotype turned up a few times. The CDR3: CASRQTGTTNYGYTF. The CDR3 DNA is TGTGCCAGCCGCCAAACAGGGACGACTAACTATGGCTACACCTTC. V usage is TRBV7-2 and J usage is TRBJ1-2; maybe TRBD1 (6 bases). CDR3 size: 15 residues. V gave up 8 bases and J gave up 0 bases, with 16 bases separating them. Germline V gene data show CDR1 as SGHTA and CDR2 as FQGNSA.

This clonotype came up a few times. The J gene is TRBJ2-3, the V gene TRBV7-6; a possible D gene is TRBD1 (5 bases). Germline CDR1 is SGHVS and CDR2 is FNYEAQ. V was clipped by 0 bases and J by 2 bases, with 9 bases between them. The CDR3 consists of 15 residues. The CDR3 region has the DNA TGTGCCAGCAGCTTAGCTGACGGACACACAGATACGCAGTATTTT. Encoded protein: CASSLADGHTDTQYF.

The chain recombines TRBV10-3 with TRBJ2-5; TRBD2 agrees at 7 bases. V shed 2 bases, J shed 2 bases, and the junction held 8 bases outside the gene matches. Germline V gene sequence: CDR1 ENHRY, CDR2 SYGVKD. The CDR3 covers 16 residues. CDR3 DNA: TGTGCCATCAGTGAGGGAAGGGCTAGCGGACAAGAGACCCAGTACTTC. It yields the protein CAISEGRASGQETQYF.

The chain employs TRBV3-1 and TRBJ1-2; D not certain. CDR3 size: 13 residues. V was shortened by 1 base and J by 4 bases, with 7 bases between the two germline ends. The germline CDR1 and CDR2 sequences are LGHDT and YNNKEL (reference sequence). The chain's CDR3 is CASSQVRRYGYTF. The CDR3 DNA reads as TGTGCCAGCAGCCAAGTGAGGCGCTATGGCTACACCTTC.

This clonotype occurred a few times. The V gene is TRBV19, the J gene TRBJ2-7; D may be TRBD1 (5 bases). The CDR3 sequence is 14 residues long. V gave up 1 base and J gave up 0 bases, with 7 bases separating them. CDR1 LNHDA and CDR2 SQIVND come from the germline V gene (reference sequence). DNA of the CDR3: TGTGCCAGTAGTATAGGACAGAGCTCCTACGAGCAGTACTTC. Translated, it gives CASSIGQSSYEQYF.

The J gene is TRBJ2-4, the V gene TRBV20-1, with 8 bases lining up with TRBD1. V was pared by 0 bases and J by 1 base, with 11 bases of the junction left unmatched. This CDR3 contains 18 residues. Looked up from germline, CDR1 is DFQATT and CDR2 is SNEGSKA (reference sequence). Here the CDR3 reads CSARDSTRGPGAKNIQYF. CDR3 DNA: TGCAGTGCTAGAGATTCGACCAGGGGGCCGGGGGCCAAAAACATTCAGTACTTC.

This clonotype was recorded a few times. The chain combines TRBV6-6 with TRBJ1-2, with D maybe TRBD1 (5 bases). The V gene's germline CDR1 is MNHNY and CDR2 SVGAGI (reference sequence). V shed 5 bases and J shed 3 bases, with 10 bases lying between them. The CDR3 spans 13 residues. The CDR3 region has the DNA TGTGCCAGCAGTCCGACAGTCGACTATGGCTACACCTTC. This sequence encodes CASSPTVDYGYTF.

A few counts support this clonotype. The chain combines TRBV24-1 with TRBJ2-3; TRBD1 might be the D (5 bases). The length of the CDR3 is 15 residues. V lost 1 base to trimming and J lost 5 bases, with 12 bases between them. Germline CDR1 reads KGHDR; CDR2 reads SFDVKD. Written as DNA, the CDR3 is TGTGCCACCAGTGATTTTTCCGACAGACGAGATACGCAGTATTTT. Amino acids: CATSDFSDRRDTQYF.

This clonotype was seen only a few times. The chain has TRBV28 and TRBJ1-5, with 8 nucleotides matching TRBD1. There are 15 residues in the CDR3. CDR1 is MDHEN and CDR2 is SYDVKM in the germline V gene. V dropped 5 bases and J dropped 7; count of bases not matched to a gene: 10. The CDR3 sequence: CASSASTGGGQPQHF. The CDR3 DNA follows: TGTGCCAGCAGTGCTTCCACAGGGGGGGGCCAGCCCCAGCATTTT. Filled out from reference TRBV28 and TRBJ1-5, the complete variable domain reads DVKVTQSSRYLVKRTGEKVFLECVQDMDHENMFWYRQDPGLGLRLIYFSYDVKMKEKGDIPEGYSVSREKKERFSLILESASTNQTSMYLCASSASTGGGQPQHFGDGTRLSIL.

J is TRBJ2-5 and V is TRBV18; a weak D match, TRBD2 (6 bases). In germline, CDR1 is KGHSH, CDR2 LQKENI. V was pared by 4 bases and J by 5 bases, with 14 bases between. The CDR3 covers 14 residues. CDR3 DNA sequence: TGTGCCAGCTCACAAACCGGGGGTGACGAGACCCAGTACTTC. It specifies CASSQTGGDETQYF.